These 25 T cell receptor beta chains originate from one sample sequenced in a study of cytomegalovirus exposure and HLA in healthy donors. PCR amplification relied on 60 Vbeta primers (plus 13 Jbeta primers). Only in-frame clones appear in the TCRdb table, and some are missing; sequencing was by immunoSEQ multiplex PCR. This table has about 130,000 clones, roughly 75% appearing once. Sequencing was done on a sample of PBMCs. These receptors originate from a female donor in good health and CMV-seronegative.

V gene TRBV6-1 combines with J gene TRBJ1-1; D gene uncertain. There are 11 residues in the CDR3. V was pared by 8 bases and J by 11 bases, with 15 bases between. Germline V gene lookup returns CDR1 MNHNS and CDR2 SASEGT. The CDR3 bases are TGTGCCAGCCAAACGGGGTTTGGCGCTTTCTTT. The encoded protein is CASQTGFGAFF.

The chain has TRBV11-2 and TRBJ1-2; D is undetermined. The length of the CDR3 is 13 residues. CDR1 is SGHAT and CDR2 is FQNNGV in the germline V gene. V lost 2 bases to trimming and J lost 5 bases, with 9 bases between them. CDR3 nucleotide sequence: TGTGCCAGCAGCTTAACCAATACTTATGGCTACACCTTC. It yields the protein CASSLTNTYGYTF.

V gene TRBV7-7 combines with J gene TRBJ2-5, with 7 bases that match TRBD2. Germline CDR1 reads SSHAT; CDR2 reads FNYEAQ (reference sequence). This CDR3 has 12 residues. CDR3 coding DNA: TGTGCTTCCGGGGGGTCGGGAGAGACCCAGTACTTC. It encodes CASGGSGETQYF.

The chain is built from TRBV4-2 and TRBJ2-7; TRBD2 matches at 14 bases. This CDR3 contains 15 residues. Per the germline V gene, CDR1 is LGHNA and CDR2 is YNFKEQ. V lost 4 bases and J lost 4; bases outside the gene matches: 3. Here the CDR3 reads CASSPGTSGSYEQYF. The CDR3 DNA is TGTGCCAGCAGCCCGGGGACTAGCGGGAGTTACGAGCAGTACTTC.

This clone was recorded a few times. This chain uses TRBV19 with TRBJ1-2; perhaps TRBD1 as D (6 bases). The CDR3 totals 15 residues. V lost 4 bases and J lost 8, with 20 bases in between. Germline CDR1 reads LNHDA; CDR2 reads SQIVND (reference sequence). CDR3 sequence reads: CASSRDRPPFKGYTF. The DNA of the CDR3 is TGTGCCAGTAGTAGAGACAGGCCCCCCTTTAAAGGCTACACCTTC. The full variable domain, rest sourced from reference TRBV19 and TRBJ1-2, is DGGITQSPKYLFRKEGQNVTLSCEQNLNHDAMYWYRQDPGQGLRLIYYSQIVNDFQKGDIAEGYSVSREKKESFPLTVTSAQKNPTAFYLCASSRDRPPFKGYTFGSGTRLTVV.

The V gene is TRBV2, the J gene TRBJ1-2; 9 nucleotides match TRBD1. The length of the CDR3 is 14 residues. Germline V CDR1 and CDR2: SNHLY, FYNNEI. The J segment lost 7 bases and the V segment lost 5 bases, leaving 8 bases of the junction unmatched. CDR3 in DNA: TGTGCCAGCAGTTGGGACAGGGTGAGGCTTGGCTACACCTTC. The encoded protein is CASSWDRVRLGYTF.

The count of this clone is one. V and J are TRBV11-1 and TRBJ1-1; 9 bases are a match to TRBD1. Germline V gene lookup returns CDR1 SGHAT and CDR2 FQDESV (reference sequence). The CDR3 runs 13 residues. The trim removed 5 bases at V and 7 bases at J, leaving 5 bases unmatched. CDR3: CASSQDRGGEAFF. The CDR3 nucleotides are TGTGCCAGCAGCCAGGACAGGGGAGGTGAAGCTTTCTTT.

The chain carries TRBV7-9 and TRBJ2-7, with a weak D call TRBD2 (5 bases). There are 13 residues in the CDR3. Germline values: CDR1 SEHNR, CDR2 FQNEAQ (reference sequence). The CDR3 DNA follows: TGTTCCGTAGAGGGTGGACTCGGCTACGAGCAGTACTTC. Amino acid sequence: CSVEGGLGYEQYF.

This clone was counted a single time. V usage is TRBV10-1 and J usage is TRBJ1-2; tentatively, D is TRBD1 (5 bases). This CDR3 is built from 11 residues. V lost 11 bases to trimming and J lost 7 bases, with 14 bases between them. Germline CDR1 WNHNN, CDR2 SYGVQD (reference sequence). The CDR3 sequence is CAGNQGFGYTF. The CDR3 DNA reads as TGCGCCGGAAATCAGGGCTTTGGCTACACCTTC.

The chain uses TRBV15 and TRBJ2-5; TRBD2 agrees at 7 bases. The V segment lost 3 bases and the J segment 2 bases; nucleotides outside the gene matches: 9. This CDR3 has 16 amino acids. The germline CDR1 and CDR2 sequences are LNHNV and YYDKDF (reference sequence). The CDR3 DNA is TGTGCCACCAGCAGGGGGGAGGGTGTGGGGCAAGAGACCCAGTACTTC. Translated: CATSRGEGVGQETQYF.

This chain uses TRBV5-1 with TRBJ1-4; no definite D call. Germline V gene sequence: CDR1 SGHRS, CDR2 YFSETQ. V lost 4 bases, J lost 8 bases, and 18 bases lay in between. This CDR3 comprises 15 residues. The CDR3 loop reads CASSPGRPAGEKLFF. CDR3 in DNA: TGCGCCAGCAGCCCAGGAAGACCCGCTGGGGAAAAACTGTTTTTT.

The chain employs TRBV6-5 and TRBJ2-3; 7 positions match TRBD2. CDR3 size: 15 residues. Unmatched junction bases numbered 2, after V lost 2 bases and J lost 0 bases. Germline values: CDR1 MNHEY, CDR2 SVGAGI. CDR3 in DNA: TGTGCCAGCAGTTACGTCGGGGGGAGCACAGATACGCAGTATTTT. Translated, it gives CASSYVGGSTDTQYF.

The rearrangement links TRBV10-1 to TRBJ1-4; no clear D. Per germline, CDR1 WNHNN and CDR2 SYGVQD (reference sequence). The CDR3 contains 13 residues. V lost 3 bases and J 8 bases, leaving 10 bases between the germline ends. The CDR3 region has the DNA TGCGCCAGCAGTGACCGACTAGGCGAAAAACTGTTTTTT. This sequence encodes CASSDRLGEKLFF.

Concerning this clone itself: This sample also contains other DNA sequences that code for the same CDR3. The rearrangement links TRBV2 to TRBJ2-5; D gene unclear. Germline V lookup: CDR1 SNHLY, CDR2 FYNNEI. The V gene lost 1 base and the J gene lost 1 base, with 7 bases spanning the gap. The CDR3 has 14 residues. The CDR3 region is CASSEGLIQETQYF. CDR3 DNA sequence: TGTGCCAGCAGTGAAGGGCTGATCCAAGAGACCCAGTACTTC.

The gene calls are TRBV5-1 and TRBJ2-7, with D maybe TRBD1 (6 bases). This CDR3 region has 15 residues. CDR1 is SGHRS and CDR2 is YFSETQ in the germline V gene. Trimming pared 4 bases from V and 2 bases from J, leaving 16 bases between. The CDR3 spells CASSPPGTYTYEQYF. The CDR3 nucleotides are TGCGCCAGCAGCCCACCTGGGACATATACCTACGAGCAGTACTTC. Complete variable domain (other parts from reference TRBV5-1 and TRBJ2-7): KAGVTQTPRYLIKTRGQQVTLSCSPISGHRSVSWYQQTPGQGLQFLFEYFSETQRNKGNFPGRFSGRQFSNSRSEMNVSTLELGDSALYLCASSPPGTYTYEQYFGPGTRLTVT.

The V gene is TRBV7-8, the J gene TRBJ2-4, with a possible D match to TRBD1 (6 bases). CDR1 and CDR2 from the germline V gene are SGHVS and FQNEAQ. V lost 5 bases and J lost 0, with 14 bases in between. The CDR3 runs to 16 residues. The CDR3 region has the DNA TGTGCCAGCAGCCTCAGACAGGAGCCAGCCAAAAACATTCAGTACTTC. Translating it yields CASSLRQEPAKNIQYF.

The CDR3 sequence: CASSIGVWYEQYF. The CDR3 DNA is TGTGCCAGCAGTATAGGAGTTTGGTACGAGCAGTACTTC. The chain has TRBV27 and TRBJ2-7, with D uncertain. The CDR3 covers 13 residues. With 5 bases removed from V and 4 bases from J, the gap between germline ends came to 12 bases. The germline gives CDR1 MNHEY, CDR2 SMNVEV (reference sequence).

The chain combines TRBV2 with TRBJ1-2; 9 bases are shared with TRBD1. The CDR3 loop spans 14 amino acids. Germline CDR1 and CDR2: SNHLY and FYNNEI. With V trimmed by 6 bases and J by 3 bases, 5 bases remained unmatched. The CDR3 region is CASSSDRGDYGYTF. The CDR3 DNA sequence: TGTGCCAGCAGCTCGGACAGGGGTGACTATGGCTACACCTTC.

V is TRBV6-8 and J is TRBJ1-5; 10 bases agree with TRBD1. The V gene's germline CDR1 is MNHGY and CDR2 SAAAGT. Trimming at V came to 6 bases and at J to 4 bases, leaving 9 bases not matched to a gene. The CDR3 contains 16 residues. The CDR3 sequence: CASSFTDRGLNQPQHF. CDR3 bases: TGTGCCAGCAGCTTCACCGACAGGGGGCTTAATCAGCCCCAGCATTTT.

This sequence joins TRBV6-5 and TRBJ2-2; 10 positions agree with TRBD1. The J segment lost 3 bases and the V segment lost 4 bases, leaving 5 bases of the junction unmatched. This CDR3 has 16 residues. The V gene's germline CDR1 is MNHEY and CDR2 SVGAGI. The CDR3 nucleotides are TGTGCCAGCAGTTTAGGACAGGGGGGGGACACCGGGGAGCTGTTTTTT. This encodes CASSLGQGGDTGELFF.

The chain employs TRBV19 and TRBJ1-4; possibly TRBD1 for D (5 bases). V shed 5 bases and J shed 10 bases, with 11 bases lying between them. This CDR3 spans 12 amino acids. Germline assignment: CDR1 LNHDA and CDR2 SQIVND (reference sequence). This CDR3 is CASSVTQGKLFF. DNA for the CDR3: TGTGCCAGTAGTGTGACCCAGGGAAAACTGTTTTTT.

The CDR3 DNA reads as TGTGCCAGCAGCCAAGATGGACTCCCGATTAACGGGGAGCTGTTTTTT. It specifies CASSQDGLPINGELFF. V usage is TRBV14 and J usage is TRBJ2-2, with D tentatively TRBD2 (5 bases). CDR1 is SGHDN and CDR2 is FVKESK in the germline V gene. Deletions cut 0 bases from V and 7 bases from J, with 15 bases between. The CDR3 consists of 16 residues.

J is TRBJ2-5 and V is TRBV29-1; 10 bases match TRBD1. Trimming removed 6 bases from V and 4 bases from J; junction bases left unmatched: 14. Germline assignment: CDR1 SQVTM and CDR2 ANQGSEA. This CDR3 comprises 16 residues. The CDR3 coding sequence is TGCAGCGTCAACCCGGGGACAGGGGCGGCCCTAGAGACCCAGTACTTC. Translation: CSVNPGTGAALETQYF.

The CDR3 DNA sequence: TGTGCCAGCAGTTACTCGGGGGCTGCGGGCTCCTACGAGCAGTACTTC. Translating gives CASSYSGAAGSYEQYF. V is TRBV6-5 and J is TRBJ2-7; maybe TRBD1 (6 bases). Trimming pared 0 bases from V and 0 bases from J, leaving 12 bases between. Germline V lookup: CDR1 MNHEY, CDR2 SVGAGI. This CDR3 spans 16 amino acids.

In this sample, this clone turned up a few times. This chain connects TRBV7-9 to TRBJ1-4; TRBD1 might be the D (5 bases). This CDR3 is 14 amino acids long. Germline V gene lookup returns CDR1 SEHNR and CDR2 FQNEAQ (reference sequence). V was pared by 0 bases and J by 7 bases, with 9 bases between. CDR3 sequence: CASSLAGASEKLFF. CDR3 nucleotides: TGTGCCAGCAGCTTAGCAGGGGCGAGTGAAAAACTGTTTTTT. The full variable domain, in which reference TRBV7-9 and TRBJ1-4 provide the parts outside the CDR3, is DTGVSQNPRHKITKRGQNVTFRCDPISEHNRLYWYRQTLGQGPEFLTYFQNEAQLEKSRLLSDRFSAERPKGSFSTLEIQRTEQGDSAMYLCASSLAGASEKLFFGSGTQLSVL.